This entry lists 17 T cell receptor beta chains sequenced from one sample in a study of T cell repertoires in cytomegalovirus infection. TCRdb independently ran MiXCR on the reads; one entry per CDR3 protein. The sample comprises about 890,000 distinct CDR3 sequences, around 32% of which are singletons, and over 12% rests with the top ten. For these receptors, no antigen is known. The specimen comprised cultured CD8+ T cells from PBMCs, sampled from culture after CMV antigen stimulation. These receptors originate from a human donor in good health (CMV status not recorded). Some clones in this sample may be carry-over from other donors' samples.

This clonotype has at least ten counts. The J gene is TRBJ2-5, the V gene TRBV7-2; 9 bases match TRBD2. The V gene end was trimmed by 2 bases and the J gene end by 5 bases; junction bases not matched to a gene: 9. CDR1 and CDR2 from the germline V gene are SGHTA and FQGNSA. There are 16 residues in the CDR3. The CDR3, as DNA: TGTGCCAGCAGCTTAAGTCAGGGCGGGGGGGCGGAGACCCAGTACTTC. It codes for CASSLSQGGGAETQYF.

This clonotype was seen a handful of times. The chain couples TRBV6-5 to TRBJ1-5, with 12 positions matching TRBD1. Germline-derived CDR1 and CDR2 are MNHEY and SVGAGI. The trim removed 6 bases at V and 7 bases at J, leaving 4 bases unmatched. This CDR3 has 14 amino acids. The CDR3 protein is CASRGQGAKQPQHF. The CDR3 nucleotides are TGTGCCAGCAGGGGACAGGGGGCGAAGCAGCCCCAGCATTTT.

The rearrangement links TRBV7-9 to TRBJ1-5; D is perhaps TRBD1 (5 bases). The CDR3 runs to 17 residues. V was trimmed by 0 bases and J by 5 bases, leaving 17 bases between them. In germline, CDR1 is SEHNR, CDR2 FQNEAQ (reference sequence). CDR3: CASSLARRGRDHQPQHF. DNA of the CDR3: TGTGCCAGCAGCTTAGCGCGAAGGGGCCGAGACCATCAGCCCCAGCATTTT.

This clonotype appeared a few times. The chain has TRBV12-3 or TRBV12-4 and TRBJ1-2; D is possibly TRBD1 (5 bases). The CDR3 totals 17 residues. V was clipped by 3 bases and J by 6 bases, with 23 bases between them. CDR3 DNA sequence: TGTGCCAGCAGTTTCGTTCCCTCGGCGGGGGTAGTAGATGGCTACACCTTC. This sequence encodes CASSFVPSAGVVDGYTF.

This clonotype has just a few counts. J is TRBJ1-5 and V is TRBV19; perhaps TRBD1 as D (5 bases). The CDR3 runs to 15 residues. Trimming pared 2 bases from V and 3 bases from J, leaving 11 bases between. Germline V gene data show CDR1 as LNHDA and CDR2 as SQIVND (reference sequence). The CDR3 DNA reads TGTGCCAGTAGTATATGGGAACAGGTCAATCAGCCCCAGCATTTT. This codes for CASSIWEQVNQPQHF.

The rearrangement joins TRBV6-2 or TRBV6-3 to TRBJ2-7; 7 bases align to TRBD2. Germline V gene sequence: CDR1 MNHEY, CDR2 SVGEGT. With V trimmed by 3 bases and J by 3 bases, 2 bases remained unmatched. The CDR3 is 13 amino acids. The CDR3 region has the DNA TGTGCCAGCAGTTATCGCGGGGGCTACGAGCAGTACGTC. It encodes CASSYRGGYEQYV.

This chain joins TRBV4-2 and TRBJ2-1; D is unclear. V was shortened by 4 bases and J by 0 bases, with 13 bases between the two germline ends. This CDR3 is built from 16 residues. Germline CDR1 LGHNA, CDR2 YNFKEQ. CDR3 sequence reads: CASSPPGSHSYNEQFF. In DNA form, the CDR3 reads TGTGCCAGCAGCCCTCCCGGCTCCCACTCCTACAATGAGCAGTTCTTC.

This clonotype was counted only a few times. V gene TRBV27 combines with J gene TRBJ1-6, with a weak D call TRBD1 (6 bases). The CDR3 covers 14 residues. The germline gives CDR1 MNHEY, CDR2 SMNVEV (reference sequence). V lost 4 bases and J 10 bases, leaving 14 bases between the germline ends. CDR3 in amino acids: CASSSEQGGSPLHF. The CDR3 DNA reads TGTGCCAGCAGTTCTGAACAGGGAGGGTCACCCCTCCACTTT.

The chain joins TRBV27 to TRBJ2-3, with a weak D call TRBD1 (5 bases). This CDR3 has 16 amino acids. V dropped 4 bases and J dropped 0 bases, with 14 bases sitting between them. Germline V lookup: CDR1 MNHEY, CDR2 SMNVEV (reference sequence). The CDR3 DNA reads TGTGCCAGCAGTTCCGAGACAGACTCTAGCACAGATACGCAGTATTTT. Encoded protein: CASSSETDSSTDTQYF.

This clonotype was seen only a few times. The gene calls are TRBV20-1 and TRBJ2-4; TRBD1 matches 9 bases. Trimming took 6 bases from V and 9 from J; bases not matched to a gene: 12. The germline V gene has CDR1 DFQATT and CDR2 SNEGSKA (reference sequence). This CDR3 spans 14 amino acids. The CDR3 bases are TGCAGTGCCCCCCGCTTGGGACAGGGAGGCATTCAGTACTTC. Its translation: CSAPRLGQGGIQYF.

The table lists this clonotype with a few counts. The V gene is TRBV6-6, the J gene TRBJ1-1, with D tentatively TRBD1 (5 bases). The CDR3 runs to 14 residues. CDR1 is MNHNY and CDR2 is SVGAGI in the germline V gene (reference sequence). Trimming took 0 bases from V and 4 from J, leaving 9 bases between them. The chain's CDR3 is CASSYSMDTTEAFF. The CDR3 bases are TGTGCCAGCAGTTACTCGATGGACACCACTGAAGCTTTCTTT.

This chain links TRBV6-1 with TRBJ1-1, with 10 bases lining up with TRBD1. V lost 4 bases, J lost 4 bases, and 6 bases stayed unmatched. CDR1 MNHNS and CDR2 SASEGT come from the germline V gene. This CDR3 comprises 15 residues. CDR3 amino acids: CASSGWTGGSTEAFF. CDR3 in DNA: TGTGCCAGCAGTGGATGGACAGGGGGGTCCACTGAAGCTTTCTTT.

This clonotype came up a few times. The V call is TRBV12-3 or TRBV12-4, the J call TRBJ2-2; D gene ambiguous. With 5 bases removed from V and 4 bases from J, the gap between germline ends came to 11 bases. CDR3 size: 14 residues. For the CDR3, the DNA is TGTGCCAGCAGTCCTCCGGACCCCACCGGGGAGCTGTTTTTT. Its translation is CASSPPDPTGELFF.

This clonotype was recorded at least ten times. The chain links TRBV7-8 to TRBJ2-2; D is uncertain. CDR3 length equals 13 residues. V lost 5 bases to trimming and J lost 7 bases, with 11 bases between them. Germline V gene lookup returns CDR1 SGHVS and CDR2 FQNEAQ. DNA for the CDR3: TGTGCCAGCAGCCTTTCCTGGGGCGGGGAGCTGTTTTTT. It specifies CASSLSWGGELFF.

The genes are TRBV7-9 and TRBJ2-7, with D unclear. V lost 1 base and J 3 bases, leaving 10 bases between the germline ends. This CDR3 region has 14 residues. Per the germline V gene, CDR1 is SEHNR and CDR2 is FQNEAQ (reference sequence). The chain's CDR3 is CASSLGPGYYEQYV. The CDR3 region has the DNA TGTGCCAGCAGCTTAGGCCCAGGATACTACGAGCAGTACGTC.

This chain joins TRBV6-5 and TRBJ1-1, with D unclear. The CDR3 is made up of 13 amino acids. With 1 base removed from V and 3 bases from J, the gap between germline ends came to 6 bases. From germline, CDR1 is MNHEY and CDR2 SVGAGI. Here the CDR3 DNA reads TGTGCCAGCAGTTACTTCGGCGACACTGAAGCTTTCTTT. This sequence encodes CASSYFGDTEAFF.

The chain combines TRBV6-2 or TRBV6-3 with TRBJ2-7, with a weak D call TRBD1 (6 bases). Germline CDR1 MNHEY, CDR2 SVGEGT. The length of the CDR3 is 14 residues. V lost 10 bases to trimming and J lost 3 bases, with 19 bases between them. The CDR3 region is CANRSLGQLYEQYV. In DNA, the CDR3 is TGTGCCAACAGATCCCTCGGACAGCTCTACGAGCAGTACGTC.